This T cell receptor (beta chain) was captured by sequencing in a study of T cell changes during pregnancy in multiple sclerosis. CDR1 and CDR2 from the germline V gene are SGDLS and YYNGEE. The ends were cut back, 4 bases at V and 4 bases at J, with 18 bases in the middle. This CDR3 contains 16 residues. TCRdb keeps only in-frame clones here, not all; method: immunoSEQ multiplex PCR. The sample contains about 69,000 clones, 85% to 95% of which appear only once. Sequenced material: peripheral blood, taken in the third trimester of pregnancy. The chain uses TRBV9 and TRBJ1-3; maybe TRBD1 (6 bases). This receptor was obtained from a female donor in good health, enrolled as a control in a pregnancy study. The CDR3 region is CASSPDSRGGGNTIYF. The CDR3 nucleotides read TGTGCCAGCAGCCCGGACAGTCGGGGGGGAGGAAACACCATATATTTT. Supplemented by reference TRBV9 and TRBJ1-3, the full variable domain reads DSGVTQTPKHLITATGQRVTLRCSPRSGDLSVYWYQQSLDQGLQFLIQYYNGEERAKGNILERFSAQQFPDLHSELNLSSLELGDSALYFCASSPDSRGGGNTIYFGEGSWLTVV.